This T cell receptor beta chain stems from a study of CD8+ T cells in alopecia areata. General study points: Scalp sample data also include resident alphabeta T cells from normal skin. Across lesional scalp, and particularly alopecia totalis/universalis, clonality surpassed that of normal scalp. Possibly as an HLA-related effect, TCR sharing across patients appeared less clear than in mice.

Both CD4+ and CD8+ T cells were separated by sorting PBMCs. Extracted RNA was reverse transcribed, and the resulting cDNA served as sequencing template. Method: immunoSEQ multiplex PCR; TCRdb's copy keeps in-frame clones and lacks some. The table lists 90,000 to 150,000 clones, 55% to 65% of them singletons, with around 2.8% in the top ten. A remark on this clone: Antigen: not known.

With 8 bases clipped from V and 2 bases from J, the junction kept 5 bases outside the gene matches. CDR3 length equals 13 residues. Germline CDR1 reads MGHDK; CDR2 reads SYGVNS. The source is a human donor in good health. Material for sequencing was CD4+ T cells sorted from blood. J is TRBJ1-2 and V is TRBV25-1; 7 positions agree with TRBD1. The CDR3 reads CASGETGNYGYTF. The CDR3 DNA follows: TGTGCCAGCGGGGAGACAGGGAACTATGGCTACACCTTC.